The clone carrying this T cell receptor (beta chain) was recorded many times. Its specificity is not known. The sample originates from a study of human T cells and chemical hapten exposure. The wider study: The sensitizer, 2% DPC, was used on around 2 cm by around 2 cm of upper inner arm skin.

Time point meaning: pre-sensitization, week 0. The treatment was: therapeutic diphenylcyclopropenone sensitization with weekly scalp DPC. Alopecia patients, 18 to 70 years old and DPC-suitable, served as donors. TCRdb reanalysed the RACE reads using MiXCR and keeps one entry per CDR3 protein. The data contain about 89,000 distinct CDR3 sequences, 10% to 13% of them singletons. Trimming cost V 1 base and J 4 bases, with 11 bases left between them. Looked up from germline, CDR1 is DFQATT and CDR2 is SNEGSKA (reference sequence). This CDR3 has 14 residues. Broader study findings: Compared to controls, expanded TCRs made significantly more large clusters of similar CDR3s. As the donors had alopecia, their immune response may differ from healthy people's.

The V gene is TRBV20-1, the J gene TRBJ1-3; D call uncertain. This sample comprised whole blood, obtained in connection with sensitization to the hapten diphenylcyclopropenone (DPC). This receptor was obtained from a woman aged 55-75 years with alopecia areata. Some clones in this sample may be carry-over from other donors' samples. The CDR3 reads CSARVPTVGNTIYF. The CDR3, as DNA: TGCAGTGCTAGAGTTCCGACGGTCGGAAACACCATATATTTT.